These 23 T cell receptor beta chains were all obtained from the same sample, sequenced in a study of cytomegalovirus exposure and HLA in healthy donors. It was with 60 Vbeta and 13 Jbeta primers that the PCR ran. Assay used: immunoSEQ multiplex PCR; TCRdb lists only in-frame clones, some missing. The sample shows roughly 110,000 clones, 77% of them seen only once. Material for sequencing was PBMCs. The receptors here all came from a male donor in good health and CMV-seronegative.

This chain uses TRBV5-5 with TRBJ2-7; possibly TRBD1 for D (6 bases). Deletions cut 4 bases from V and 3 bases from J, with 11 bases between. From germline, CDR1 is SGHKS and CDR2 YYEKEE (reference sequence). This CDR3 is 13 amino acids long. As DNA, the CDR3 is TGTGCCAGCAGCCTTGGGACAAACTACGAGCAGTACTTC. Encoded protein: CASSLGTNYEQYF. Supplemented by reference TRBV5-5 and TRBJ2-7, the full variable domain reads DAGVTQSPTHLIKTRGQQVTLRCSPISGHKSVSWYQQVLGQGPQFIFQYYEKEERGRGNFPDRFSARQFPNYSSELNVNALLLGDSALYLCASSLGTNYEQYFGPGTRLTVT.

The chain uses TRBV4-1 and TRBJ2-3, with TRBD2 identical over 9 bases. With 0 bases clipped from V and 4 bases from J, the junction kept 2 bases outside the gene matches. The CDR3 spans 15 residues. Germline CDR1 reads MGHRA; CDR2 reads YSYEKL. This CDR3 is CASSQEAGGADTQYF. Here the CDR3 DNA reads TGCGCCAGCAGCCAAGAAGCGGGAGGTGCAGATACGCAGTATTTT.

V gene TRBV2 combines with J gene TRBJ1-1; D may be TRBD1 (6 bases). This CDR3 contains 12 residues. The germline gives CDR1 SNHLY, CDR2 FYNNEI. V lost 5 bases to trimming and J lost 6 bases, with 10 bases between them. CDR3 nucleotide sequence: TGTGCCAGCAGTACAGGGTATTCTGAAGCTTTCTTT. Encoded protein: CASSTGYSEAFF.

The chain is built from TRBV6-5 and TRBJ2-6; TRBD1 might be the D (5 bases). The V end was cut by 8 bases, the J end by 0 bases, with 8 bases between. The CDR3 has 14 amino acids. Per the germline V gene, CDR1 is MNHEY and CDR2 is SVGAGI. The CDR3 DNA reads as TGTGCCAGCGGGGCCTACTCTGGGGCCAACGTCCTGACTTTC. Translation gives CASGAYSGANVLTF.

This chain links TRBV21-1 with TRBJ1-4; no DNA check was done on the table's D call, TRBD1. TRBV21-1 represents a pseudogene. The CDR3 has 15 amino acids. CDR3 sequence reads: CASSMSDRGHEKLFF. The CDR3 nucleotides read TGTGCCAGCAGCATGTCGGACAGAGGTCATGAAAAACTGTTTTTT.

The V and J genes are TRBV15 and TRBJ2-5; D is undetermined. Deletions cut 4 bases from V and 5 bases from J, with 11 bases between. Germline assignment: CDR1 LNHNV and CDR2 YYDKDF (reference sequence). The CDR3 is made up of 13 amino acids. The DNA for the CDR3 is TGTGCCACCAGCACGAGGTTGTCCGAGACCCAGTACTTC. It translates to CATSTRLSETQYF.

The rearrangement joins TRBV4-1 to TRBJ1-2, with 8 bases matching TRBD1. Trimming removed 4 bases from V and 5 bases from J; junction bases left unmatched: 9. Germline lookup yields CDR1 MGHRA and CDR2 YSYEKL. The CDR3 spans 15 residues. For the CDR3, the DNA is TGCGCCAGCAGCCCCTCGACAGGGGAATTTTATGGCTACACCTTC. It translates to CASSPSTGEFYGYTF.

The genes are TRBV4-1 and TRBJ2-2; 12 bases agree with TRBD2. The germline gives CDR1 MGHRA, CDR2 YSYEKL. The CDR3 covers 16 residues. The J segment lost 6 bases and the V segment lost 0 bases, leaving 2 bases of the junction unmatched. DNA for the CDR3: TGCGCCAGCAGCCAAGAACTAGCGGGAGGCTCCGGGGAGCTGTTTTTT. Translation: CASSQELAGGSGELFF.

The genes are TRBV5-1 and TRBJ2-1, with 11 nucleotides matching TRBD2. The junction had 4 bases not matched to a gene; V was cut back by 1 base and J by 7 bases. The CDR3 runs 15 residues. From germline, CDR1 is SGHRS and CDR2 YFSETQ. The CDR3 DNA sequence: TGCGCCAGCAGCTTGTACAGACTAGCGGGGAATGAGCAGTTCTTC. Translation: CASSLYRLAGNEQFF.

CDR3 DNA sequence: TGCGCCAGCAGCCGAGGTAACTACGAGCAGTACTTC. As protein: CASSRGNYEQYF. This chain joins TRBV5-1 and TRBJ2-7; D is undetermined. The ends were cut back, 4 bases at V and 3 bases at J, with 8 bases in the middle. The CDR3 has 12 amino acids. The germline V gene encodes CDR1 SGHRS and CDR2 YFSETQ.

The rearrangement uses TRBV29-1 and TRBJ1-1, with D possibly matching TRBD1 (6 bases). CDR3 length equals 15 residues. Between the trimmed V and J ends, which lost 6 bases and 0 bases, there was a span of 17 bases. Germline loops: CDR1 SQVTM, CDR2 ANQGSEA. The CDR3 nucleotides are TGCAGCGTCCCTAGGGGGTCTGGGGTGAACACTGAAGCTTTCTTT. Encoded protein: CSVPRGSGVNTEAFF.

This sequence joins TRBV7-2 and TRBJ2-7; no reliable D call. Trimming left V 5 bases short and J 1 base short, with 9 bases between. CDR3 length equals 13 residues. The germline V gene encodes CDR1 SGHTA and CDR2 FQGNSA. This chain's CDR3 is CASSPSLSYEQYF. CDR3 bases: TGTGCCAGCAGCCCGTCACTTTCCTACGAGCAGTACTTC.

The chain has TRBV4-1 and TRBJ2-1; 14 bases map to TRBD2. CDR3 size: 17 residues. From germline, CDR1 is MGHRA and CDR2 YSYEKL. V gave up 1 base and J gave up 6 bases; unmatched junction bases: 5. Written as DNA, the CDR3 is TGCGCCAGCAGCCAAGTGGTGACTAGCGGGAGGGCCAATGAGCAGTTCTTC. This sequence encodes CASSQVVTSGRANEQFF.

This clone was counted only a few times. The chain recombines TRBV30 with TRBJ2-3; 7 positions agree with TRBD2. Germline CDR1 and CDR2: GTSNPN and SVGIG (reference sequence). The CDR3 runs to 15 residues. Losses at the gene ends were 3 bases for V and 0 bases for J; bases not matched to a gene: 6. The CDR3 here is CAWSPGGVSTDTQYF. The CDR3 region has the DNA TGTGCCTGGAGCCCGGGAGGAGTCAGCACAGATACGCAGTATTTT. The variable domain in full, completed from reference TRBV30 and TRBJ2-3, reads SQTIHQWPATLVQPVGSPLSLECTVEGTSNPNLYWYRQAAGRGLQLLFYSVGIGQISSEVPQNLSASRPQDRQFILSSKKLLLSDSGFYLCAWSPGGVSTDTQYFGPGTRLTVL.

This clone has a single count. V and J are TRBV30 and TRBJ2-1; maybe TRBD1 (6 bases). Trimming left V 3 bases short and J 8 bases short, with 14 bases between. The germline gives CDR1 GTSNPN, CDR2 SVGIG (reference sequence). The CDR3 spans 13 residues. CDR3 sequence: CAWRGQLVDEQFF. In DNA form, the CDR3 reads TGTGCCTGGAGAGGACAGTTGGTCGATGAGCAGTTCTTC.

The V call is TRBV19, the J call TRBJ2-5; D is ambiguous. Trimming cost V 5 bases and J 2 bases, with 3 bases left between them. The CDR3 length is 11 residues. Germline V gene data show CDR1 as LNHDA and CDR2 as SQIVND (reference sequence). The CDR3 bases are TGTGCCAGTAGTTCACAAGAGACCCAGTACTTC. Translated: CASSSQETQYF.

The gene calls are TRBV6-1 and TRBJ1-4, with 10 positions matching TRBD1. Germline CDR1 MNHNS, CDR2 SASEGT. The CDR3 consists of 15 residues. J lost 3 bases, V lost 4 bases, and 2 bases had no gene match. DNA of the CDR3: TGTGCCAGCAGTGGACAGGGGGCGGCTAATGAAAAACTGTTTTTT. Translated, it gives CASSGQGAANEKLFF.

The V call is TRBV21-1, the J call TRBJ1-1; the table names TRBD1, a call not compared with the DNA. TRBV21-1 is deemed a pseudogene. The CDR3 loop spans 13 amino acids. The CDR3 loop reads CASSIRQGDEAFF. The CDR3 DNA reads TGTGCCAGCAGCATCCGACAGGGTGATGAAGCTTTCTTT.

This sequence joins TRBV19 and TRBJ1-5, with 8 bases lining up with TRBD1. The CDR3 is made up of 17 amino acids. After removal of 2 bases from V and 5 bases from J, the junction contained 11 bases not matched to a gene. The germline CDR1 and CDR2 sequences are LNHDA and SQIVND (reference sequence). This CDR3 reads CASSIPGLTGGYQPQHF. In nucleotides, the CDR3 is TGTGCCAGTAGTATACCAGGTCTAACAGGGGGGTATCAGCCCCAGCATTTT.

This clone was detected only once. The J gene is TRBJ2-1, the V gene TRBV2, with a possible D match to TRBD1 (5 bases). CDR1 is SNHLY, CDR2 FYNNEI, per germline. V shed 11 bases and J shed 8 bases, with 19 bases lying between them. This CDR3 has 13 residues. The chain's CDR3 is CASCDSSYYEQFF. Here the CDR3 DNA reads TGTGCCTCTTGTGACAGCTCGTACTATGAGCAGTTCTTC.

This clone was seen a handful of times. This chain joins TRBV5-1 and TRBJ2-7; the match to TRBD2 covers 9 bases. Germline V gives CDR1 SGHRS, CDR2 YFSETQ. With V trimmed by 4 bases and J by 4 bases, 15 bases remained unmatched. This CDR3 has 17 residues. The CDR3 spells CASSPRGLREGRYEQYF. The CDR3, as DNA: TGCGCCAGCAGCCCCCGGGGGTTGCGGGAGGGCCGGTACGAGCAGTACTTC.

The rearrangement links TRBV10-2 to TRBJ2-7; D is uncertain. This CDR3 is built from 13 residues. The V gene's germline CDR1 is WSHSY and CDR2 SAAADI. V was shortened by 2 bases and J by 3 bases, with 8 bases between the two germline ends. CDR3 nucleotides: TGCGCCAGCAGTGAGCCCCTTAGCTACGAGCAGTACTTC. This sequence encodes CASSEPLSYEQYF.

V usage is TRBV27 and J usage is TRBJ1-2; 9 positions match TRBD1. Germline lookup yields CDR1 MNHEY and CDR2 SMNVEV (reference sequence). The CDR3 totals 13 residues. With 1 base clipped from V and 11 bases from J, the junction kept 5 bases outside the gene matches. The CDR3 nucleotides are TGTGCCAGCAGTTTATGGGCCGGACAGGGGTACACCTTC. This sequence encodes CASSLWAGQGYTF.